The next 11 T cell receptor beta chains were all read from a single sample in a study of control samples from healthy donors and cancer patients. The table came from immunoSEQ multiplex PCR; TCRdb's copy has only in-frame clones and leaves some out. The table shows approximately 150,000 clones, with around 90% occurring only once. Input material: blood. The receptors were sampled from a man aged 25-40 years in good health.

This CDR3 reads CASSYSGVDYGYTF. As DNA, the CDR3 is TGTGCCAGCAGTTACTCAGGGGTCGACTATGGCTACACCTTC. The gene calls are TRBV6-6 and TRBJ1-2; a possible D gene is TRBD1 (5 bases). The CDR3 length is 14 residues. Germline V gene data show CDR1 as MNHNY and CDR2 as SVGAGI (reference sequence). The V end lost 0 bases, the J end lost 3 bases, and 8 bases lay between the germline ends.

The rearrangement joins TRBV18 to TRBJ2-5; 14 bases are shared with TRBD2. Looked up from germline, CDR1 is KGHSH and CDR2 is LQKENI. The CDR3 is 17 amino acids. V gave up 2 bases and J gave up 4 bases; unmatched junction bases: 6. CDR3 protein: CASSPIGTSGGRETQYF. CDR3 sequence (DNA): TGTGCCAGCTCACCAATAGGGACTAGCGGGGGAAGAGAGACCCAGTACTTC.

This clone was detected a few times. V usage is TRBV7-8 and J usage is TRBJ2-3, with TRBD2 matching over 9 bases. Germline lookup yields CDR1 SGHVS and CDR2 FQNEAQ. This CDR3 region has 17 residues. J was trimmed by 3 bases and V by 5 bases; bases with no gene match: 12. CDR3 sequence: CASSTPGARGGTDTQYF. DNA of the CDR3: TGTGCCAGCAGCACACCCGGGGCGCGGGGGGGGACAGATACGCAGTATTTT. Complete variable domain (other parts from reference TRBV7-8 and TRBJ2-3): GAGVSQSPRYKVAKRGQDVALRCDPISGHVSLFWYQQALGQGPEFLTYFQNEAQLDKSGLPSDRFFAERPEGSVSTLKIQRTQQEDSAVYLCASSTPGARGGTDTQYFGPGTRLTVL.

The chain carries TRBV25-1 and TRBJ2-1; D unresolved. Trimming stripped 4 bases from V and 4 bases from J, with 8 bases between. The CDR3 has 13 residues. Germline V gene lookup returns CDR1 MGHDK and CDR2 SYGVNS. The CDR3 region has the DNA TGTGCCAGCAGTGTGATAGGGTACAATGAGCAGTTCTTC. Translated: CASSVIGYNEQFF.

The CDR3 spells CASSLDRKGTYNEQFF. In DNA, the CDR3 is TGTGCCAGCAGCTTAGATAGGAAAGGGACCTACAATGAGCAGTTCTTC. This chain joins TRBV11-2 and TRBJ2-1; D is ambiguous. The CDR3 contains 16 residues. Trimming left V 0 bases short and J 2 bases short, with 11 bases between. Germline assignment: CDR1 SGHAT and CDR2 FQNNGV.

The genes are TRBV7-2 and TRBJ1-3; the match to TRBD1 covers 9 bases. The ends lost 4 bases at V and 4 bases at J; junction bases unmatched: 8. This CDR3 contains 16 residues. Germline values: CDR1 SGHTA, CDR2 FQGNSA. The DNA for the CDR3 is TGTGCCAGCAGCTCAGTCGGGACAGGGATCGGAAACACCATATATTTT. This gives the protein CASSSVGTGIGNTIYF. Full variable domain (rest looked up from reference TRBV7-2 and TRBJ1-3): GAGVSQSPSNKVTEKGKDVELRCDPISGHTALYWYRQSLGQGLEFLIYFQGNSAPDKSGLPSDRFSAERTGGSVSTLTIQRTQQEDSAVYLCASSSVGTGIGNTIYFGEGSWLTVV.

This chain uses TRBV5-5 with TRBJ1-3, with 8 bases aligning to TRBD1. Germline CDR1 is SGHKS and CDR2 is YYEKEE (reference sequence). This CDR3 has 14 amino acids. The V and J ends lost 3 bases and 9 bases, in that order; junction bases with no gene match: 8. In DNA, the CDR3 is TGTGCCAGCAGCTCCCTGGACAGGGACGGCACCATATATTTT. This gives the protein CASSSLDRDGTIYF.

The V gene is TRBV9, the J gene TRBJ2-3; perhaps TRBD2 as D (6 bases). Trimming stripped 4 bases from V and 3 bases from J, with 12 bases between. This CDR3 is built from 14 residues. Per the germline V gene, CDR1 is SGDLS and CDR2 is YYNGEE. The CDR3, as DNA: TGTGCCAGCAGCCAACCCCGGGGGACAGATACGCAGTATTTT. This translates into CASSQPRGTDTQYF.

V and J are TRBV7-9 and TRBJ2-7; D might be TRBD2 (6 bases). Trimming removed 3 bases from V and 2 bases from J, with 11 bases in between. Germline CDR1 SEHNR, CDR2 FQNEAQ (reference sequence). There are 14 residues in the CDR3. The CDR3 DNA reads TGTGCCAGCAGCTTCGATAGCGGACCCTACGAGCAGTACTTC. It translates to CASSFDSGPYEQYF. The full variable domain, rest sourced from reference TRBV7-9 and TRBJ2-7, is DTGVSQNPRHKITKRGQNVTFRCDPISEHNRLYWYRQTLGQGPEFLTYFQNEAQLEKSRLLSDRFSAERPKGSFSTLEIQRTEQGDSAMYLCASSFDSGPYEQYFGPGTRLTVT.

The chain combines TRBV6-6 with TRBJ2-2, with TRBD1 matching over 8 bases. From germline, CDR1 is MNHNY and CDR2 SVGAGI (reference sequence). The CDR3 contains 15 residues. The trim removed 7 bases at V and 3 bases at J, leaving 7 bases unmatched. CDR3 region: CASTPTGGYTGELFF. DNA for the CDR3: TGTGCCAGCACCCCCACAGGGGGGTACACCGGGGAGCTGTTTTTT.

V gene TRBV12-3 or TRBV12-4 combines with J gene TRBJ2-7; D is unresolved. The CDR3 totals 13 residues. The V end was cut by 7 bases, the J end by 6 bases, with 16 bases between. The CDR3 protein is CASTMGPSVEQYF. In nucleotides, the CDR3 is TGTGCCAGCACCATGGGCCCCTCCGTCGAGCAGTACTTC.